One and the same sample provided the 16 T cell receptor beta chains below, sequenced in a study of early T cells in non-severe SARS-CoV-2 infection. From the 5' RACE reads, TCRdb called clonotypes with MiXCR, one entry per CDR3 protein. The table has tens of thousands of distinct CDR3 sequences, roughly 11% seen once. The material was whole blood, obtained at baseline. All receptors come from an adult who was a healthcare worker with PCR-confirmed SARS-CoV-2 infection or an uninfected control (not recorded which).

This clonotype was observed a handful of times. CDR3 in DNA: TGCAGTGCTAGAGAGTTTAGGGACTTCACAGATACGCAGTATTTT. Its protein is CSAREFRDFTDTQYF. The chain is built from TRBV20-1 and TRBJ2-3, with D possibly TRBD2 on 6 matching bases. V was clipped by 0 bases and J by 2 bases, with 12 bases between them. This CDR3 contains 15 residues. CDR1 is DFQATT, CDR2 SNEGSKA, per germline (reference sequence).

This clonotype was seen only a few times. This chain uses TRBV12-5 with TRBJ1-1; no definite D call. This CDR3 region has 13 residues. The V and J ends lost 2 bases and 2 bases respectively, with 6 bases between them. CDR1 is LGHNT and CDR2 is FRNRAP in the germline V gene. This CDR3 reads CASGLSFNTEAFF. DNA of the CDR3: TGTGCTAGTGGTTTGAGCTTTAACACTGAAGCTTTCTTT.

The chain employs TRBV7-9 and TRBJ1-1; D gene uncertain. In germline, CDR1 is SEHNR, CDR2 FQNEAQ (reference sequence). Trimming left V 4 bases short and J 8 bases short, with 14 bases between. CDR3 length: 13 amino acids. For the CDR3, the DNA is TGTGCCAGCAGCTCCCCCCTGTTGGGAGAAGCTTTCTTT. This encodes CASSSPLLGEAFF.

This clonotype was observed a few times. The chain joins TRBV29-1 to TRBJ2-3; the D is unclear. CDR3 length: 11 residues. CDR1 and CDR2 from the germline V gene are SQVTM and ANQGSEA. Trimming shortened V by 5 bases and J by 4 bases, and 7 bases separated the two germline ends. The CDR3 sequence: CSVKMADTQYF. CDR3 DNA sequence: TGCAGCGTTAAAATGGCAGATACGCAGTATTTT.

This clonotype has a count of ten or more. The junction differs from germline at one of its ends, possibly a read error. The chain links TRBV11-2 to TRBJ2-1; no reliable D call. Germline CDR1 and CDR2: SGHAT and FQNNGV. This CDR3 has 12 amino acids. CDR3 region: CASSLGLGEQFF. The CDR3 DNA sequence: TGTGCCAGCAGTTTAGGGCTGGGTGAGCAGTTCTTC.

This clonotype was recorded many times. V gene TRBV7-8 combines with J gene TRBJ2-3; 8 bases are shared with TRBD2. The CDR3 is made up of 18 amino acids. V lost 5 bases to trimming and J lost 6 bases; unmatched junction nucleotides: 19. The germline V gene has CDR1 SGHVS and CDR2 FQNEAQ. CDR3 in DNA: TGTGCCAGCAGCCCTACTCACGGGATTAGCGGGGACTGGGATACGCAGTATTTT. Protein sequence: CASSPTHGISGDWDTQYF.

The J gene is TRBJ1-2, the V gene TRBV29-1; possible D gene TRBD1, 6 bases. This CDR3 region has 13 residues. The germline CDR1 and CDR2 sequences are SQVTM and ANQGSEA. Between the trimmed V and J ends, which lost 3 bases and 8 bases, there was a span of 16 bases. The CDR3 sequence: CSVDLQGHEGYTF. In DNA, the CDR3 is TGCAGCGTTGATTTGCAGGGACACGAGGGCTACACCTTC.

The sample holds a few counts of this clonotype. The chain links TRBV27 to TRBJ2-5, with TRBD1 matching over 10 bases. The germline CDR1 and CDR2 sequences are MNHEY and SMNVEV (reference sequence). This CDR3 comprises 15 residues. Unmatched junction bases numbered 5, after V lost 5 bases and J lost 2 bases. CDR3 sequence: CASSRWTGGQETQYF. CDR3 DNA sequence: TGTGCCAGCAGTCGATGGACAGGGGGACAAGAGACCCAGTACTTC.

The chain is built from TRBV13 and TRBJ1-1, with D unclear. V was clipped by 1 base and J by 5 bases, with 5 bases between them. This CDR3 region has 12 residues. The germline V gene encodes CDR1 PRHDT and CDR2 FYEKMQ (reference sequence). CDR3 sequence (DNA): TGTGCCAGCAGCTTAGAGGCAACTGAAGCTTTCTTT. Residues: CASSLEATEAFF.

This clonotype was seen a handful of times. V and J are TRBV20-1 and TRBJ2-5; no firm D call. Germline V gene sequence: CDR1 DFQATT, CDR2 SNEGSKA (reference sequence). The CDR3 contains 11 residues. The germline V and J ends were trimmed by 0 bases and 4 bases, with 3 bases remaining between them. DNA for the CDR3: TGCAGTGCTAGAGATCGAGAGACCCAGTACTTC. Its translation is CSARDRETQYF.

This clonotype was seen a few times. This chain uses TRBV5-1 with TRBJ2-3, with D uncertain. This CDR3 is built from 15 residues. The V and J ends lost 0 bases and 0 bases respectively, with 8 bases between them. Germline values: CDR1 SGHRS, CDR2 YFSETQ. For the CDR3, the DNA is TGCGCCAGCAGCTTGGATGGTTCTAGCACAGATACGCAGTATTTT. Translating it yields CASSLDGSSTDTQYF.

This clonotype occurred many times. This chain uses TRBV11-3 with TRBJ1-2; 7 nucleotides align to TRBD1. The germline V gene has CDR1 SGHNT and CDR2 YENEEA. The CDR3 spans 15 residues. The V and J ends lost 5 bases and 8 bases, in that order; junction bases with no gene match: 14. CDR3 sequence (DNA): TGTGCCAGCAGCGAGCGACAGGGCCCCGGTTGGGGCTACACCTTC. This codes for CASSERQGPGWGYTF.

This chain links TRBV21-1 with TRBJ2-3; the table names TRBD1, a call not compared with the DNA. TRBV21-1 counts as a pseudogene. This CDR3 has 15 residues. CDR3 loop: CASTRGCGRTDTQYF. CDR3 nucleotides: TGTGCCAGCACCCGGGGGTGCGGACGCACAGATACGCAGTATTTT.

The chain combines TRBV5-1 with TRBJ1-3; TRBD1 aligns across 7 bases. The CDR3 runs 14 residues. In germline, CDR1 is SGHRS, CDR2 YFSETQ. V trimming: 5 bases; J trimming: 2 bases; junction bases outside the gene matches: 4. CDR3 DNA: TGCGCCAGCAGGGTGGGACAGCCTGGAAACACCATATATTTT. It encodes CASRVGQPGNTIYF.

In its sample, this clonotype was seen a few times. This chain joins TRBV29-1 and TRBJ2-7, with 12 bases lining up with TRBD2. There are 14 residues in the CDR3. Germline V lookup: CDR1 SQVTM, CDR2 ANQGSEA. V lost 7 bases, J lost 3 bases, and 7 bases stayed unmatched. CDR3 protein: CSAKGLAGIYEQYF. The CDR3 DNA sequence: TGCAGCGCAAAAGGACTAGCGGGAATCTACGAGCAGTACTTC.

This clonotype was seen a few times. The chain has TRBV29-1 and TRBJ2-7, with 10 bases aligning to TRBD2. With V trimmed by 2 bases and J by 9 bases, 13 bases remained unmatched. From germline, CDR1 is SQVTM and CDR2 ANQGSEA. This CDR3 has 15 amino acids. Here the CDR3 reads CSVESDRLAGTTQYF. CDR3 bases: TGCAGCGTTGAATCGGATCGACTAGCGGGCACCACGCAGTACTTC.